Listed below are T cell receptor beta chains from one sample, sequenced in a study of T cell repertoires in cytomegalovirus infection. TCRdb re-called the reads with MiXCR, one entry per CDR3 protein. This sample has 80,000 or so distinct CDR3 sequences, with 20% to 30% found just once. The antigens for these receptors are not known. The sample consisted of CD8+ T cells from cultured PBMCs, taken from culture after CMV antigen stimulation. The receptors were sampled from a human donor in good health (CMV status not recorded). Some clones in this sample may be carry-over from other donors' samples. Both conserved end residues are part of each CDR3.

TRBV2,CASSDPDRDPNSSLHF
TRBV20-1,CSASILTGEDTQYF
TRBV27,CASSSELRNYGYTF
TRBV28,CASNRRDNSNQPQHF
TRBV6-5,CASSGTPSYNEQFF
TRBV10-1,CATSSPGLGYNEQFF
TRBV7-8,CASSWDILGDTQYF
TRBV20-1,CSASHSAATPQETQYF
TRBV12-3/TRBV12-4,CASSLGGKTQYF
TRBV5-6,CASSRKRGTLNTEAFF
TRBV2,CASSEGGQGNQPQHF
TRBV9,CASSEGTGGGETQYF
TRBV29-1,CSAGTVESSYEQYF
TRBV7-8,CASSFQGSENTIYF
TRBV11-2,CASSPSGARYEQYF
TRBV27,CATVAKNIQYF
TRBV28,CASSTTSLSTDTQYF
TRBV24-1,CATSAGSSGEAFF
TRBV7-3,CASSTGALDVLTF
TRBV6-1,CATTDKRQVGNTEAFF
TRBV28,CASSVGQGNQPQHF
TRBV3-1,CASSPETITSGSYNEQFF
TRBV9,CASSTRDRAEHF
TRBV6-2/TRBV6-3,CASRLGLAGHLFSGTNVLTF
TRBV7-6,CASSPGPTGGNYEQYF
TRBV10-2,CASSEERQPGRPQHF
TRBV5-6,CASSLAWGDTGELFF
TRBV7-6,CASSLLDEQFF
TRBV7-9,CASSLGGVNQPQHF
TRBV27,CASRKTGTAYNSPLHF
TRBV2,CASSPRGGGFEGLNEKLFF
TRBV2,CASSDPPSEDQETQYF
TRBV15,CAAAKDRAQETQYF
TRBV27,CASSTGTEPGELFF
TRBV4-3,CASSQDTGWGTDTQYF
TRBV11-2,CASSLERGTYEQYF
TRBV7-2,CASSRQGDRERQETQYF
TRBV5-6,CASTFGGQDFYEQYF
TRBV19,CASTPRGVPDTQYF
TRBV4-2,CASSQEAGGNPDTQYF